Each of the 9 T cell receptor beta chains below was sequenced from the same sample in a study of CD8+ T cells in alopecia areata. Stated treatment: oral pan-JAK inhibitor, 5-10 mg twice daily. Investigators isolated RNA and reverse transcribed it into cDNA to act as the sequencing template. Method: immunoSEQ multiplex PCR; TCRdb's copy keeps in-frame clones and lacks some. This repertoire shows a few hundred thousand clones, approximately 70% found once; its top ten account for roughly 1.2%. The sample here was CD4+ T cells sorted from blood, taken between weeks 44 and 45, from a patient treated with tofacitinib. These receptor sequences come from a human donor with alopecia areata.

This clone turned up a few times. The chain recombines TRBV7-2 with TRBJ2-1; no firm D call. V lost 1 base, J lost 5 bases, and 12 bases lay in between. Germline V gene sequence: CDR1 SGHTA, CDR2 FQGNSA. The CDR3 is 15 residues long. CDR3 region: CASSLERLLHNEQFF. The DNA for the CDR3 is TGTGCCAGCAGCTTAGAACGCTTACTCCACAATGAGCAGTTCTTC.

The gene calls are TRBV29-1 and TRBJ2-3, with TRBD2 matching 8 bases. The ends lost 8 bases at V and 4 bases at J; junction bases unmatched: 11. The germline CDR1 and CDR2 sequences are SQVTM and ANQGSEA. The CDR3 covers 14 residues. This chain's CDR3 is CSIGTRAGSDTQYF. As DNA, the CDR3 is TGCAGCATCGGGACTAGAGCCGGGTCAGATACGCAGTATTTT.

The rearrangement links TRBV5-1 to TRBJ2-3; 9 bases line up with TRBD2. CDR1 is SGHRS, CDR2 YFSETQ, per germline. After removal of 8 bases from V and 0 bases from J, the junction contained 13 bases not matched to a gene. The CDR3 sequence is 17 residues long. The CDR3 DNA sequence: TGCGCCAGTTCGACTAGCGGAGGCTTCCCTAGCACAGATACGCAGTATTTT. This translates into CASSTSGGFPSTDTQYF.

This clone was seen only a few times. The same CDR3 is also encoded by other DNA sequences in this sample. This chain connects TRBV5-1 to TRBJ1-1; no clear D gene. The CDR3 runs 13 residues. V lost 1 base to trimming and J lost 2 bases, with 6 bases between them. Germline values: CDR1 SGHRS, CDR2 YFSETQ. CDR3 sequence (DNA): TGCGCCAGCAGCTTGTGGGAAAACACTGAAGCTTTCTTT. This codes for CASSLWENTEAFF. Full variable domain (rest looked up from reference TRBV5-1 and TRBJ1-1): KAGVTQTPRYLIKTRGQQVTLSCSPISGHRSVSWYQQTPGQGLQFLFEYFSETQRNKGNFPGRFSGRQFSNSRSEMNVSTLELGDSALYLCASSLWENTEAFFGQGTRLTVV.

The chain joins TRBV29-1 to TRBJ2-7, with 9 bases matching TRBD2. Germline assignment: CDR1 SQVTM and CDR2 ANQGSEA. This CDR3 is built from 18 residues. V was pared by 1 base and J by 0 bases, with 13 bases of the junction left unmatched. The CDR3 DNA is TGCAGCGTTGAAGTCCGGCTGGGCCGTAGCGGGAGCTCCTACGAGCAGTACTTC. This gives the protein CSVEVRLGRSGSSYEQYF.

This clone was seen once. The chain recombines TRBV5-4 with TRBJ2-3; D is unclear. Per the germline V gene, CDR1 is SGHNT and CDR2 is YYREEE (reference sequence). V shed 6 bases and J shed 1 base, with 6 bases lying between them. The CDR3 is made up of 12 amino acids. The CDR3 is CASNLGTDTQYF. In DNA, the CDR3 is TGTGCCAGCAACCTTGGCACAGATACGCAGTATTTT.

This clone was counted between two and nine times. The rearrangement uses TRBV2 and TRBJ1-1, with D possibly matching TRBD1 (6 bases). V was pared by 7 bases and J by 5 bases, with 14 bases between. Germline values: CDR1 SNHLY, CDR2 FYNNEI. The CDR3 has 13 amino acids. For the CDR3, the DNA is TGTGCCAGCACTACAGGGTTGAGGACTGAAGCTTTCTTT. This encodes CASTTGLRTEAFF.

This clone has just a few counts. This chain connects TRBV15 to TRBJ1-4, with 7 positions matching TRBD1. Trimming took 4 bases from V and 7 from J; bases not matched to a gene: 9. Germline V CDR1 and CDR2: LNHNV, YYDKDF (reference sequence). The CDR3 sequence is 15 residues long. This chain's CDR3 is CATSTPGGIGEKLFF. The CDR3 DNA sequence: TGTGCCACCAGCACCCCAGGGGGGATAGGTGAAAAACTGTTTTTT.

V gene TRBV5-6 combines with J gene TRBJ2-2; TRBD1 matches at 7 bases. The CDR3 totals 15 residues. The V gene end was trimmed by 2 bases and the J gene end by 2 bases; junction bases not matched to a gene: 3. Looked up from germline, CDR1 is SGHDT and CDR2 is YYEEEE. This CDR3 is CASSFRDSNTGELFF. The CDR3 DNA sequence: TGTGCCAGCAGCTTCCGGGACAGCAACACCGGGGAGCTGTTTTTT.